Shown below are 25 T cell receptor beta chains from a single sample sequenced in a study of blood T cells in healthy people across ages. Primed by a sample-barcoded 5' primer and a J-beta primer mix, a second PCR proceeded for roughly 7 to 11 cycles. TCRdb re-derived calls from the 5' RACE reads in MiXCR, one entry per CDR3 protein. The sample contains roughly 800,000 distinct CDR3 sequences, around 34% of which appear only once. The sequenced sample consisted of blood. These receptors all come from a man aged 18 to 29 in good health.

This clonotype occurred a few times. This chain uses TRBV12-3 or TRBV12-4 with TRBJ1-2; TRBD1 agrees at 9 bases. The CDR3 has 15 residues. V lost 5 bases to trimming and J lost 4 bases; unmatched junction nucleotides: 8. The CDR3 loop reads CASSTGTGNFYGYTF. Here the CDR3 DNA reads TGTGCCAGCAGTACGGGGACAGGGAACTTCTATGGCTACACCTTC.

The chain carries TRBV20-1 and TRBJ2-7; 8 bases map to TRBD1. Germline V lookup: CDR1 DFQATT, CDR2 SNEGSKA (reference sequence). This CDR3 has 13 residues. The CDR3 sequence: CSAGDRRSYEQYF. The CDR3 DNA reads TGCAGCGCCGGGGACAGGCGCTCCTACGAGCAGTACTTC.

The genes are TRBV30 and TRBJ2-7; D possibly corresponds to TRBD1 (6 bases). In germline, CDR1 is GTSNPN, CDR2 SVGIG (reference sequence). The CDR3 is made up of 13 amino acids. V was trimmed by 1 base and J by 9 bases, leaving 16 bases between them. The CDR3: CAWSAENRALQYF. The CDR3 DNA reads TGTGCCTGGAGTGCCGAAAACAGGGCCCTGCAGTACTTC.

A remark on this clonotype: A much larger clone differs by one base, so this may be a read error. The chain employs TRBV28 and TRBJ2-1; D call uncertain. The DNA end lines up better with TRBJ2-7; the J call may be wrong. This CDR3 comprises 14 residues. The germline gives CDR1 MDHEN, CDR2 SYDVKM. The CDR3 region is CASSLVLSYNEQYF. The CDR3 DNA is TGTGCCAGCAGTTTGGTCTTGTCCTACAATGAGCAGTACTTC.

On this clonotype: This may arise from a read error, as a much more abundant clone is one base away. The rearrangement joins TRBV5-1 to TRBJ2-6, with D perhaps given as TRBD1 or TRBD2 (6 bases each). The CDR3 is 16 residues long. Germline V gene lookup returns CDR1 SGHRS and CDR2 YFSETQ. The CDR3 loop is CAGSLIGGSGANVLTF. The CDR3, as DNA: TGCGCCGGCAGCTTGATAGGGGGGTCTGGGGCCAACGTCCTGACTTTC.

The table lists this clonotype with a few counts. The chain uses TRBV15 and TRBJ1-2; TRBD1 matches at 7 bases. CDR1 and CDR2 (germline): LNHNV, YYDKDF (reference sequence). Losses at the gene ends were 5 bases for V and 6 bases for J; bases not matched to a gene: 9. The CDR3 runs 14 residues. The CDR3 loop reads CATSWTLGTDGYTF. CDR3 sequence (DNA): TGTGCCACCAGCTGGACCCTCGGGACAGATGGCTACACCTTC.

This clonotype was recorded many times. The chain joins TRBV27 to TRBJ2-7; D remains ambiguous. The length of the CDR3 is 14 residues. The V gene's germline CDR1 is MNHEY and CDR2 SMNVEV (reference sequence). Deletions cut 3 bases from V and 2 bases from J, with 11 bases between. CDR3 amino acids: CASSLAGRTYEQYF. As DNA, the CDR3 is TGTGCCAGCAGTTTGGCAGGCAGAACCTACGAGCAGTACTTC.

This clonotype was observed many times. This chain connects TRBV29-1 to TRBJ2-1, with TRBD2 identical over 13 bases. With 7 bases clipped from V and 4 bases from J, the junction kept 16 bases outside the gene matches. This CDR3 comprises 18 residues. CDR1 and CDR2 (germline): SQVTM, ANQGSEA. The CDR3, as DNA: TGCAGCGCTAAGACTAGCGGGGGGATCCCCCGTACTTACAATGAGCAGTTCTTC. Protein product: CSAKTSGGIPRTYNEQFF.

There are many counts of this clonotype. The rearrangement links TRBV27 to TRBJ1-2, with 10 positions matching TRBD1. Trimming cost V 1 base and J 8 bases; bases outside gene matches: 10. The germline V gene encodes CDR1 MNHEY and CDR2 SMNVEV (reference sequence). The CDR3 length is 16 residues. Here the CDR3 DNA reads TGTGCCAGCAGTTTATTTTCGGACAGGGGGTCTTGGGGCTACACCTTC. Its protein is CASSLFSDRGSWGYTF.

This clonotype was counted between two and nine times. The chain couples TRBV5-1 to TRBJ1-1, with TRBD1 matching 7 bases. Trimming at V came to 6 bases and at J to 1 base, leaving 6 bases not matched to a gene. Germline V gives CDR1 SGHRS, CDR2 YFSETQ. The CDR3 extends over 14 amino acids. CDR3 in amino acids: CASTRQGPNTEAFF. CDR3 nucleotide sequence: TGCGCCAGCACCCGACAGGGACCGAACACTGAAGCTTTCTTT.

DNA of the CDR3: TGTGCCAGCAGCCAAGAGGTACTAGCGGGCTTCACAGATACGCAGTATTTT. It translates to CASSQEVLAGFTDTQYF. The chain joins TRBV3-1 to TRBJ2-3; 9 bases are shared with TRBD2. The V gene end was trimmed by 0 bases and the J gene end by 2 bases; junction bases not matched to a gene: 6. Per germline, CDR1 LGHDT and CDR2 YNNKEL (reference sequence). CDR3 length equals 17 residues.

The chain employs TRBV7-9 and TRBJ2-4; tentatively, D is TRBD1 (5 bases). The closer fit of TRBJ2-7 to the DNA end suggests the J call may be wrong. The germline CDR1 and CDR2 sequences are SEHNR and FQNEAQ (reference sequence). This CDR3 spans 13 amino acids. Here the CDR3 reads CASSLGLTGEQYF. The DNA for the CDR3 is TGTGCCAGCAGCTTAGGACTCACAGGCGAGCAGTACTTC.

The V gene is TRBV9, the J gene TRBJ1-1, with D possibly matching TRBD1 (6 bases). CDR3 length: 14 amino acids. Germline values: CDR1 SGDLS, CDR2 YYNGEE. V was shortened by 0 bases and J by 2 bases, with 8 bases between the two germline ends. CDR3 DNA: TGTGCCAGCAGCGTAGGGACAGCCAACACTGAAGCTTTCTTT. Its protein is CASSVGTANTEAFF.

Concerning this clonotype itself: Relative to the germline gene, one junction end is altered; a read error may explain this. The V call is TRBV20-1, the J call TRBJ2-1; D unresolved. Germline V gene lookup returns CDR1 DFQATT and CDR2 SNEGSKA (reference sequence). The CDR3 is 16 residues long. The CDR3 DNA is TGCAGTGCTAGTGACCGTACTCCTCGAGGATACAGTGAGCAGTTCTTC. It specifies CSASDRTPRGYSEQFF.

About this clonotype itself: The junction does not match germline at one end; this may be a read error. The chain links TRBV20-1 to TRBJ1-5, with 8 bases fitting TRBD1. Germline V gene lookup returns CDR1 DFQATT and CDR2 SNEGSKA (reference sequence). The CDR3 sequence is 14 residues long. CDR3 loop: CGARDETGGQPQHF. DNA of the CDR3: TGCGGTGCTAGAGATGAAACAGGGGGACAGCCCCAGCATTTT.

The chain employs TRBV7-2 and TRBJ2-7; TRBD2 might be the D (5 bases). Germline CDR1 is SGHTA and CDR2 is FQGNSA. Trimming removed 7 bases from V and 2 bases from J, with 15 bases in between. The CDR3 totals 14 residues. The CDR3 nucleotides read TGTGCCAGCACCCCGCCTGGCGGGCCCTACGAGCAGTACTTC. This translates into CASTPPGGPYEQYF.

As for this clonotype: Relative to the germline gene, one junction end is altered; a read error may explain this. The chain is built from TRBV12-3 or TRBV12-4 and TRBJ2-1, with 9 bases that match TRBD1. This CDR3 spans 16 amino acids. CDR3 protein: CAGSLRWTGVSNEQFF. The CDR3 nucleotides are TGTGCCGGCAGTCTCCGCTGGACAGGGGTGAGCAATGAGCAGTTCTTC.

This clonotype was seen at least ten times. The chain carries TRBV7-2 and TRBJ2-3; D may be TRBD2 (5 bases). Between the trimmed V and J ends, which lost 3 bases and 2 bases, there was a span of 15 bases. Germline assignment: CDR1 SGHTA and CDR2 FQGNSA. This CDR3 contains 16 residues. DNA for the CDR3: TGTGCCAGCAGCTTCCTAGAGGGATCGGTCACAGATACGCAGTATTTT. Residues: CASSFLEGSVTDTQYF.

This chain joins TRBV2 and TRBJ2-1; 8 nucleotides match TRBD2. Germline CDR1 reads SNHLY; CDR2 reads FYNNEI. The CDR3 is 15 amino acids. After removal of 4 bases from V and 6 bases from J, the junction contained 8 bases not matched to a gene. CDR3 nucleotide sequence: TGTGCCAGCAGTGGGTCCGGGGGGGTCTGCAATGAGCAGTTCTTC. Protein: CASSGSGGVCNEQFF.

This rearrangement joins TRBV27 to TRBJ1-6; no firm D call. Germline CDR1 MNHEY, CDR2 SMNVEV (reference sequence). There are 15 residues in the CDR3. V lost 3 bases to trimming and J lost 8 bases, with 14 bases between them. CDR3 nucleotide sequence: TGTGCCAGCAGTTTTCGGACTGCAGGCGATTCACCCCTCCACTTT. Translation: CASSFRTAGDSPLHF.

This clonotype was seen a few times. J is TRBJ2-1 and V is TRBV14; maybe TRBD2 (6 bases). The CDR3 length is 15 residues. Per germline, CDR1 SGHDN and CDR2 FVKESK. V was clipped by 4 bases and J by 12 bases, with 22 bases between them. The CDR3 sequence is CASSLRVTGRSGQFF. CDR3 nucleotide sequence: TGTGCCAGCAGCCTCCGAGTTACGGGGAGGAGTGGGCAGTTCTTC.

The chain is built from TRBV29-1 and TRBJ2-1; either TRBD1 or TRBD2 may supply D (7 bases each). The better agreement between TRBJ2-7 and the DNA end casts doubt on the J call. Germline CDR1 is SQVTM and CDR2 is ANQGSEA. This CDR3 is built from 15 residues. The CDR3 region is CSVASRGGSYNEQYF. CDR3 bases: TGCAGCGTCGCCTCCAGGGGGGGATCCTACAATGAGCAGTACTTC.

This clonotype was seen more than once but under ten times. This chain uses TRBV20-1 with TRBJ2-1; D not certain. The J call may be in error: the DNA end matches TRBJ2-7 better. Germline V CDR1 and CDR2: DFQATT, SNEGSKA (reference sequence). The CDR3 contains 15 residues. The CDR3 is CSARPTSSSYNEQYF. In DNA form, the CDR3 reads TGCAGTGCTAGACCCACTTCCAGCTCCTACAATGAGCAGTACTTC.

A note on this clonotype: A single base separates this from a much larger clone, so it may be a read error. The V and J genes are TRBV27 and TRBJ2-5; 7 bases are shared with TRBD1. Per the germline V gene, CDR1 is MNHEY and CDR2 is SMNVEV (reference sequence). Trimming removed 2 bases from V and 2 bases from J; junction bases left unmatched: 8. The CDR3 loop spans 16 amino acids. CDR3: CASSLRLGTEQETQYF. In DNA form, the CDR3 reads TGTGCCAGCAGTTTACGCCTCGGGACAGAACAAGAGACCCAGTACTTC.

The table lists this clonotype with a few counts. The chain employs TRBV20-1 and TRBJ2-6; the D gene is possibly TRBD1 (5 bases). The CDR3 runs to 15 residues. V was clipped by 5 bases and J by 3 bases, with 14 bases between them. The V gene's germline CDR1 is DFQATT and CDR2 SNEGSKA (reference sequence). The CDR3 DNA reads as TGCAGTGCTCTCGGACATAGGGTTGGGGCCAACGTCCTGACTTTC. Protein sequence: CSALGHRVGANVLTF.